This T cell receptor (beta chain) stems from a study of blood T cell repertoires in COVID-19. About the study: Samples came from the United States, Italy and Spain, spanning acute and convalescent COVID-19. T cells, B-cell-depleted T cells, or PBMCs supplied cDNA or gDNA.

The V and J ends lost 5 bases and 4 bases respectively, with 15 bases between them. This CDR3 contains 15 residues. Looked up from germline, CDR1 is LNHDA and CDR2 is SQIVND (reference sequence). This clone was counted once. Sequencing was performed with immunoSEQ multiplex PCR; in TCRdb, only in-frame clones are kept and a portion is missing. The sample lists 230,000 or so clones, more than 65% occurring once. The sample comprised peripheral blood. V is TRBV19 and J is TRBJ1-3; D not resolved. The source is a man in his fifties or sixties with active or convalescent COVID-19. The CDR3 coding sequence is TGTGCCAGTAGTCCCCGGGCACGGGAGGGAAACACCATATATTTT. Protein product: CASSPRAREGNTIYF. Supplemented by reference TRBV19 and TRBJ1-3, the full variable domain reads DGGITQSPKYLFRKEGQNVTLSCEQNLNHDAMYWYRQDPGQGLRLIYYSQIVNDFQKGDIAEGYSVSREKKESFPLTVTSAQKNPTAFYLCASSPRAREGNTIYFGEGSWLTVV.